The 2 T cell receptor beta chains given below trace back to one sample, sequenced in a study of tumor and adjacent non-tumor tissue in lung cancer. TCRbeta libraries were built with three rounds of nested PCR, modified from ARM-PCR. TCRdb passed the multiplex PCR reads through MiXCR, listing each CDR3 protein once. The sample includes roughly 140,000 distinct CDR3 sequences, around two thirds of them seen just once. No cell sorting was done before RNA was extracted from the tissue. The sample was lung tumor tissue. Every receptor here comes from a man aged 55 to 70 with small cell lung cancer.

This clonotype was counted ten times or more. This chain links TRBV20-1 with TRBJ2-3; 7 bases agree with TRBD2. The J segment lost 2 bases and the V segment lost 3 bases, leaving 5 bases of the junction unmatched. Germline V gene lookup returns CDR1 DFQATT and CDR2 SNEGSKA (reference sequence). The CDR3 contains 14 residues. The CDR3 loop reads CSASGRPHTDTQYF. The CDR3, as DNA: TGCAGTGCTAGCGGGAGGCCACACACAGATACGCAGTATTTT.

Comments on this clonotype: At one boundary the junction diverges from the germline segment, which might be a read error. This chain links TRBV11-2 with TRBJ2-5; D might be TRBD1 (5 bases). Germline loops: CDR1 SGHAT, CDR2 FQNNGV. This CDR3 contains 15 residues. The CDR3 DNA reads TGTGCCAGCAGCTGGAAACTGACAGATCTAGAGGCCCAGTACTTC. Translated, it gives CASSWKLTDLEAQYF.